This entry features one T cell receptor (beta chain) sequence. The entry originates in a study of T cells in narcolepsy. In germline, CDR1 is SGHTS, CDR2 YDEGEE. The V end lost 0 bases, the J end lost 5 bases, and 11 bases lay between the germline ends. This CDR3 spans 14 amino acids. TCRdb keeps only in-frame clones here, not all; method: immunoSEQ multiplex PCR. The data contain nearly 35,000 clones, roughly 80% of them singletons. The sample taken for sequencing was memory (CD45RA-) CD4+ T cells from blood. The chain carries TRBV5-8 and TRBJ1-2; possible D gene TRBD1, 5 bases. The sequence derives from a human donor in good health. CDR3 protein: CASSLEEGVYGYTF. CDR3 DNA sequence: TGTGCCAGCAGCTTGGAGGAAGGGGTTTATGGCTACACCTTC.